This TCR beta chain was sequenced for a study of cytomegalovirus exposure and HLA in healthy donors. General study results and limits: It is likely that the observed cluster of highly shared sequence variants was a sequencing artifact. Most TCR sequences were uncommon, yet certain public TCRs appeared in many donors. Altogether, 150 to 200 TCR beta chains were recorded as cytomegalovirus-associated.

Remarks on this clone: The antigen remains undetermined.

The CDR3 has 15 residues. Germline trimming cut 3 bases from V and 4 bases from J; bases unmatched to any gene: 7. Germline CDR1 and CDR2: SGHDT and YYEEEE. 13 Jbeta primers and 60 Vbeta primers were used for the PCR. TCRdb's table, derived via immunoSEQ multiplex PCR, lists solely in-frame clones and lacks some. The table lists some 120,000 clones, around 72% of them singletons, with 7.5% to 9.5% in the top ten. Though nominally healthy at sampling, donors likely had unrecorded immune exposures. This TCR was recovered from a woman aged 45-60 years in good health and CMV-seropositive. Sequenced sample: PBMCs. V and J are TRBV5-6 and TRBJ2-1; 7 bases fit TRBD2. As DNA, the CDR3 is TGTGCCAGCAGCTCGGGGCTAGCGGCTTACAATGAGCAGTTCTTC. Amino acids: CASSSGLAAYNEQFF.